This T cell receptor beta chain was sequenced during a study of chemoradiotherapy in HPV16-positive cancers (dated 2022 in TCRdb). At the level of the whole study: Functional T-cell assays on cells from two HPV16-positive patients defined candidate HPV-specific T-cell clones and common TCR motifs. The candidate HPV-specific TCRs and motifs were then tracked in TCR repertoires from 80 to 95 patients with HPV-related cancers. The study asked whether T-cell immunity to the HPV oncoproteins E6 and E7 changes during chemoradiotherapy and whether this immunity affects survival. Paper-wide results and their limitations: The functional definition of HPV-specific T cells was derived from only a couple of HPV16-positive patients, and the survival association was reported for HPV16-positive patients. Expansion of candidate HPV-specific clones and E7-related TCR motifs was observed in the tumor microenvironment during treatment, whereas no such expansion was observed for non-HPV-specific T cells. Improved recurrence-free survival in HPV16-positive patients was associated with expansion of HPV-responsive T cells during chemoradiotherapy.

The CDR3 spans 19 residues, from the cysteine through the phenylalanine. The entry retains the CDR3 DNA only, 57 bases that are in frame from base 1. CDR1 SEHNR and CDR2 FQNEAQ are derived from the germline V gene (reference sequence). Trimming removed 1 base from V and 3 bases from J; the gene matches leave 9 bases unexplained. Library preparation was by the immunoSEQ multiplex PCR assay. What TCRdb holds here is the immuneACCESS table cut down to in-frame rearrangements. Part of the clones is not present; checked against another copy, under half of the missing clones reflect an unresolved V gene, and the others are unexplained. Present in this sample are 1,500 to 2,500 clones, more than 80% of which were seen just once. The ten biggest clones cover about 9.7% of the sample. A word on this clone: What antigen it recognizes has not been identified. No clone much larger than this one lies a single base away; base qualities are absent.

Repertoires were sampled repeatedly over the course of chemoradiotherapy, so clonal expansion could be followed in the tumor microenvironment. This TCR came from a human donor with HPV-associated anogenital cancer. Sample: tumor tissue, taken from a patient who underwent chemoradiotherapy. The V and J segments used are TRBV7-9 and TRBJ2-1; the central 13 bases match TRBD2. The CDR3 region: CASSLGWTSGRSLYNEQFF. The DNA is TGTGCCAGCAGCTTAGGGTGGACTAGCGGGAGATCTCTCTACAATGAGCAGTTCTTC.